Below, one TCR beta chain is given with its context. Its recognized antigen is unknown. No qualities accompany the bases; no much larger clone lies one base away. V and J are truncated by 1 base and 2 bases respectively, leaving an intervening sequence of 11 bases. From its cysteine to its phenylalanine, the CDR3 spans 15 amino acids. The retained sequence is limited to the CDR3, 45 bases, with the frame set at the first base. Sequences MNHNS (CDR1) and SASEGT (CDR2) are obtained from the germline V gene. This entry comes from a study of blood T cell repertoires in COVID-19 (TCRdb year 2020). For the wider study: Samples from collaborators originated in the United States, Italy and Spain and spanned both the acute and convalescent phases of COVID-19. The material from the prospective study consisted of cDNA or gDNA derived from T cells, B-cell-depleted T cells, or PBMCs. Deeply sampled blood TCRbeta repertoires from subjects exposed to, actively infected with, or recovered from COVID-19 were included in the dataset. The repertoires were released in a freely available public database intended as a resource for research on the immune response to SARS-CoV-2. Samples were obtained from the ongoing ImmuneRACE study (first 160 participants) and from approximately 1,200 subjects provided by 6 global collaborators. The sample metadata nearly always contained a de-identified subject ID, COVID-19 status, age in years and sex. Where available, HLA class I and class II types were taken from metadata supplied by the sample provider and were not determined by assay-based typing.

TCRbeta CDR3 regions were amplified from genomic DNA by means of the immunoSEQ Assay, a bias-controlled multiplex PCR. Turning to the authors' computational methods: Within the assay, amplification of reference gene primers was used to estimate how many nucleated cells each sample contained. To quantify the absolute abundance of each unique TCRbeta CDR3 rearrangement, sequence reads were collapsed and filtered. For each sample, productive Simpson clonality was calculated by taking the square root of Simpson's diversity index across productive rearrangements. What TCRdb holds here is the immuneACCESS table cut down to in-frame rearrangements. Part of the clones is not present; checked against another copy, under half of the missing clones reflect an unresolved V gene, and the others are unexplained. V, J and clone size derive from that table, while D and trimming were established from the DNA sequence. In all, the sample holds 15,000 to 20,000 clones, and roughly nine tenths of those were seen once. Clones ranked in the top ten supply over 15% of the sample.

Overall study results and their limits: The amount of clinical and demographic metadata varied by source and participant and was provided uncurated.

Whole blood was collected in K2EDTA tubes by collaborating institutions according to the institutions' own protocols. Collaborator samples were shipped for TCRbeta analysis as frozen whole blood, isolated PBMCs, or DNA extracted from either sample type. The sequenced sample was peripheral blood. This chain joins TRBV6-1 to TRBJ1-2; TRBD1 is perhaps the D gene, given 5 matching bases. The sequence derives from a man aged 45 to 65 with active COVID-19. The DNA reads TGTGCCAGCAGTGAAGGTGGGGCGCTAAACTATGGCTACACCTTC. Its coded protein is CASSEGGALNYGYTF.